The entry below gives a single TCR beta chain sequence along with its context. Antigen specificity is unknown. The sample belongs to a study of T cells after yellow fever vaccination. Study-wide results and caveats: Subsequent to the booster, the majority of primary-vaccination clones reappeared (approximately 95% CD4, 88% CD8). Faster peaking, at day 5 versus 15, marked a secondary response that was weaker.

With 3 bases removed from V and 3 bases from J, the gap between germline ends came to 20 bases. CDR3 length: 17 residues. Germline loops: CDR1 MDHEN, CDR2 SYDVKM. TCRdb re-called the 5' RACE reads through MiXCR, storing one row per CDR3 protein. This table holds some 340,000 distinct CDR3 sequences, roughly 3.9% found once. The input for sequencing was PBMCs, taken 5 days after the yellow fever booster vaccination. The chain couples TRBV28 to TRBJ2-5, with unresolved D. The TCR originated in a man aged 18-30 years who received the YFV17D yellow fever vaccine. The CDR3 protein is CASSLAFGIPPKETQYF. CDR3 in DNA: TGTGCCAGCAGTTTGGCATTTGGAATTCCTCCTAAAGAGACCCAGTACTTC.